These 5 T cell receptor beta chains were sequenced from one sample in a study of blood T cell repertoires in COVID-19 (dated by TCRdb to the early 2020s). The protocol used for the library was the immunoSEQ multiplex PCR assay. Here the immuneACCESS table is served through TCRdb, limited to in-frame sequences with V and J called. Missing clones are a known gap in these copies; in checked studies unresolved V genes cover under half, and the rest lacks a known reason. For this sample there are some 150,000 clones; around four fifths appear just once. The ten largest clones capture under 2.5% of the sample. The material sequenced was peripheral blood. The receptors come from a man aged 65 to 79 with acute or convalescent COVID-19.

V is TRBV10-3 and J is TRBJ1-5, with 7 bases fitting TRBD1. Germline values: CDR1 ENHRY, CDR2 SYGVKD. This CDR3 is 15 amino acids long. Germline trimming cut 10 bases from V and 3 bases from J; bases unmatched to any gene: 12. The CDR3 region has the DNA TGTGCCACCAGGGCCAGGGGGGTCTCCAATCAGCCCCAGCATTTT. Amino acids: CATRARGVSNQPQHF.

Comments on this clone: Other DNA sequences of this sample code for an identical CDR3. The CDR3 DNA follows: TGTGCCAGCAGCCAAGGTCTAGCGGGGGGTGAGACCCAGTACTTC. It translates to CASSQGLAGGETQYF. The V and J genes are TRBV3-1 (or the pseudogene TRBV3-2) and TRBJ2-5; 11 bases are shared with TRBD2. The CDR3 is made up of 15 amino acids. J lost 5 bases, V lost 1 base, and 3 bases had no gene match. Germline values: CDR1 LGHDT, CDR2 YNNKEL (reference sequence).

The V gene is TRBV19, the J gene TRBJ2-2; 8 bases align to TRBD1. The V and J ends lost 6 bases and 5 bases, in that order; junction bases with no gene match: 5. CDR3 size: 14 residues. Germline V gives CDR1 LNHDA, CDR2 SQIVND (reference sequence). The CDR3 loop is CASSLTGATGELFF. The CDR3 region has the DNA TGTGCCAGTAGCCTGACAGGGGCAACCGGGGAGCTGTTTTTT. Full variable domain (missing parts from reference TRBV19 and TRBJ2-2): DGGITQSPKYLFRKEGQNVTLSCEQNLNHDAMYWYRQDPGQGLRLIYYSQIVNDFQKGDIAEGYSVSREKKESFPLTVTSAQKNPTAFYLCASSLTGATGELFFGEGSRLTVL.

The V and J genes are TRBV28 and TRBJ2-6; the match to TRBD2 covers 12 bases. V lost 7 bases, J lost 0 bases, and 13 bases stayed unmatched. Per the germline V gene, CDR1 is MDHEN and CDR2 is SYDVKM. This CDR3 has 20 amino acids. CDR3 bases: TGTGCCAGCAAGTCGACTAGCGGGGGACTGACATACTCTGGGGCCAACGTCCTGACTTTC. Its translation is CASKSTSGGLTYSGANVLTF. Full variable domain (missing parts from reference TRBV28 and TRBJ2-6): DVKVTQSSRYLVKRTGEKVFLECVQDMDHENMFWYRQDPGLGLRLIYFSYDVKMKEKGDIPEGYSVSREKKERFSLILESASTNQTSMYLCASKSTSGGLTYSGANVLTFGAGSRLTVL.

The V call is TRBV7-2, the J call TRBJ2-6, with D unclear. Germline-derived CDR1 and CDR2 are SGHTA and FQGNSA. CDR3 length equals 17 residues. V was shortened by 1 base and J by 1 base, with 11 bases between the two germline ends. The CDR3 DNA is TGTGCCAGCAGCTTAGTCGCAGTGGTATCTGGGGCCAACGTCCTGACTTTC. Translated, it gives CASSLVAVVSGANVLTF.